This entry describes one TCR beta chain. Its specific antigen is unknown. No base-level quality is on record; no much larger clone is a single base apart. This sample stems from a study of control samples from healthy donors and cancer patients (dated by TCRdb to about 2020). The library came from the immunoSEQ multiplex PCR assay. The table comes from immuneACCESS by way of TCRdb, which keeps in-frame sequences with V and J called. Part of the clones is missing from these tables; in studies checked, under half for an unresolved V gene and the rest for unknown reasons. Here the sample has some 220,000 clones; roughly 94% occur a single time. Approximately 1.5% of the sample lies in the top ten. The cysteine opens and the phenylalanine closes a CDR3 of 11 amino acids. Only CDR3 DNA remains: 33 bases, in frame from the first base. The trim is 5 bases for V and 8 bases for J, with a gap of 9 bases between the germline ends. CDR1 is given as MNHEY and CDR2 as SMNVEV, both from the germline V gene (reference sequence).

The chain joins TRBV27 to TRBJ1-2; the D gene assignment is ambiguous. The TCR comes from a man in his fifties or sixties in good health. Sequencing was performed on blood. In nucleotides, the sequence is TGTGCCAGCAGTGGTCGGTGGGGCTACACCTTC. Its translation is CASSGRWGYTF.